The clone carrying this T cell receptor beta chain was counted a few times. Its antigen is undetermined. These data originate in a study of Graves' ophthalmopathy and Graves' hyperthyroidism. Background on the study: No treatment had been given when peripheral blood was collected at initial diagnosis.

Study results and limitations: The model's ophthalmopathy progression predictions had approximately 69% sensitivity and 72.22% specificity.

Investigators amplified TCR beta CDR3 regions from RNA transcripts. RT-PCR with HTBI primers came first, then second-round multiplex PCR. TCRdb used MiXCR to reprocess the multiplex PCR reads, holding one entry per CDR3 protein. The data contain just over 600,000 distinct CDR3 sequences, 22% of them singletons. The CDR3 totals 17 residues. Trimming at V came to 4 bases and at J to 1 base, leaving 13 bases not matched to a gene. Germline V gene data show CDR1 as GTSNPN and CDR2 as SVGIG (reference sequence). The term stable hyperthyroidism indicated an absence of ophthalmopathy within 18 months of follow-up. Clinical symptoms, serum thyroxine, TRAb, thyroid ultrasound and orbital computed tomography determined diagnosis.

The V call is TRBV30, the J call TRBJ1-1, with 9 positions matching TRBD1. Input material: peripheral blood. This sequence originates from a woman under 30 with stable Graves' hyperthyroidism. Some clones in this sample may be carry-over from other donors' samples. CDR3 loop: CAWTPPSNRGPNTEAFF. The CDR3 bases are TGTGCCTGGACCCCCCCTTCCAACAGGGGGCCGAACACTGAAGCTTTCTTT.